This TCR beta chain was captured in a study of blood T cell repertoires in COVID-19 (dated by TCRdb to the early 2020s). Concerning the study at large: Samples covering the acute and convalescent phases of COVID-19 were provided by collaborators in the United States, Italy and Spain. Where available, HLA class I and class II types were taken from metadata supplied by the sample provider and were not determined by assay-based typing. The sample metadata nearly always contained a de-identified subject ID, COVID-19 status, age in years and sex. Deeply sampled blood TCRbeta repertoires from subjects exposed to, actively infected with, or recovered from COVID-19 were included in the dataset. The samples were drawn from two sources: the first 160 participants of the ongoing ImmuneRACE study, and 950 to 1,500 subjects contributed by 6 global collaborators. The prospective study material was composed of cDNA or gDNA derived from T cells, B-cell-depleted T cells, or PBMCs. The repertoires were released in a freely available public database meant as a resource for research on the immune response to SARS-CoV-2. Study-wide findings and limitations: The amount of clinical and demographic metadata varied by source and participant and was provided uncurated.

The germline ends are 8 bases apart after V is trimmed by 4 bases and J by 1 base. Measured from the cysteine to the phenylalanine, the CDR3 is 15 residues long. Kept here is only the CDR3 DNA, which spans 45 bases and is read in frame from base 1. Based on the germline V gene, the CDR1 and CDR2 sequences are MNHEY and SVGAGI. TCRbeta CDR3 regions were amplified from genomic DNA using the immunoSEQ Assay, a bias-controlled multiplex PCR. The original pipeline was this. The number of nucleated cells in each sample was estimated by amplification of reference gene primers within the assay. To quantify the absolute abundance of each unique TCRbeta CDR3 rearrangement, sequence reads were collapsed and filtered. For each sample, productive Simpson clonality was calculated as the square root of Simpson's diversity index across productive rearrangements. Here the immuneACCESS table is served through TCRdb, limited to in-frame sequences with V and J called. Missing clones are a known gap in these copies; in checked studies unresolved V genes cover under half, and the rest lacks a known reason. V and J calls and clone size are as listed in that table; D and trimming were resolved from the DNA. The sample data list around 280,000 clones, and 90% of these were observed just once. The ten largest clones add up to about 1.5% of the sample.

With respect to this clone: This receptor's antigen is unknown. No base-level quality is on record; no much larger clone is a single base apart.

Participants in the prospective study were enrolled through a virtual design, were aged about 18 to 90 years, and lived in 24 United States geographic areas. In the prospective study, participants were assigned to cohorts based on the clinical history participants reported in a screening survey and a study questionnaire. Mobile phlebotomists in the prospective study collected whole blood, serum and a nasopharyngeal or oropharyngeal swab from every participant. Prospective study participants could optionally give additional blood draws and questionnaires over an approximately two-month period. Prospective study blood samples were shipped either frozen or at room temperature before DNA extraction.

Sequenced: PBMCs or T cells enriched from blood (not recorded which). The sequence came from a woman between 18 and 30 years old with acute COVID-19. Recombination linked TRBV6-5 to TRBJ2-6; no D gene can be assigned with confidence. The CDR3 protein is CASSSPGSGANVLTF. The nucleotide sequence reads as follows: TGTGCCAGCAGTTCTCCCGGTTCTGGGGCCAACGTCCTGACTTTC.